Following are 7 T cell receptor beta chains from one sample sequenced in a study of regulatory T cells in long-lasting Graves disease. The TCR beta library used iRepertoire HTBI primers with Arm-PCR amplification of CDR3. TCRdb itself ran the multiplex PCR reads through MiXCR, one entry per CDR3 protein. The sample comprises around 480,000 distinct CDR3 sequences, 15% to 20% of which are singletons, and roughly 25% rests with the top ten. Indicated time point: newly diagnosed GD, antithyroid drugs for less than 3 months. Construction of the TCR library relied on RNA isolated from PBMCs. The sample was also reused in another study, on T cells in Graves' hyperthyroidism and ophthalmopathy.

The sequencing used peripheral blood mononuclear cells (PBMCs), collected at new diagnosis, from a patient treated with antithyroid drugs. The source is a middle-aged woman with Graves disease.

The chain has TRBV5-1 and TRBJ2-3; D remains ambiguous. CDR1 SGHRS and CDR2 YFSETQ come from the germline V gene. V was pared by 2 bases and J by 2 bases, with 9 bases between. The CDR3 extends over 14 amino acids. CDR3 residues: CASSFNVFTDTQYF. CDR3 sequence (DNA): TGCGCCAGCAGCTTTAACGTCTTCACAGATACGCAGTATTTT.

This clonotype has just a few counts. The V and J genes are TRBV5-8 and TRBJ2-1, with TRBD1 identical over 10 bases. This CDR3 region has 13 residues. With 9 bases clipped from V and 7 bases from J, the junction kept 7 bases outside the gene matches. CDR1 is SGHTS, CDR2 YDEGEE, per germline. The CDR3 DNA is TGTGCCACCTGGGACAGGGGTTGGAATGAGCAGTTCTTC. The encoded protein is CATWDRGWNEQFF.

This clonotype was seen at least ten times. The chain joins TRBV28 to TRBJ2-5, with 9 bases aligning to TRBD2. There are 16 residues in the CDR3. Germline trimming cut 0 bases from V and 5 bases from J; bases unmatched to any gene: 7. Germline V CDR1 and CDR2: MDHEN, SYDVKM. CDR3 protein: CASSLWAGGQDETQYF. In DNA form, the CDR3 reads TGTGCCAGCAGTTTATGGGCGGGGGGGCAGGACGAGACCCAGTACTTC.

This clonotype was seen ten or more times. The chain recombines TRBV7-3 with TRBJ2-1; D remains unclear. The closer fit of TRBJ2-5 to the DNA end suggests the J call may be wrong. Per germline, CDR1 SGHTA and CDR2 FQGTGA. This CDR3 has 14 residues. In nucleotides, the CDR3 is TGTGCCAGCAGCTTAGACGCCGGACAAGAGACCCAGTACTTC. The encoded protein is CASSLDAGQETQYF.

There are many counts of this clonotype. The rearrangement uses TRBV3-1 and TRBJ2-7, with D maybe TRBD1 (5 bases). The V gene's germline CDR1 is LGHDT and CDR2 YNNKEL (reference sequence). Trimming pared 4 bases from V and 2 bases from J, leaving 15 bases between. The CDR3 covers 15 residues. CDR3 amino acids: CASSREVDSTYEQYF. CDR3 bases: TGTGCCAGCAGCCGAGAGGTTGACAGCACCTACGAGCAGTACTTC.

This clonotype was detected only a few times. The gene calls are TRBV27 and TRBJ1-1, with no clear D. In germline, CDR1 is MNHEY, CDR2 SMNVEV (reference sequence). The CDR3 spans 14 residues. Trimming shortened V by 6 bases and J by 7 bases, and 18 bases separated the two germline ends. The CDR3 loop is CASSQDRATLEAFF. In DNA form, the CDR3 reads TGTGCCAGCAGCCAAGACCGTGCCACCCTTGAAGCTTTCTTT.

This clonotype was recorded at least ten times. The chain employs TRBV5-1 and TRBJ1-3, with 8 bases that match TRBD1. Germline loops: CDR1 SGHRS, CDR2 YFSETQ. The CDR3 covers 15 residues. V shed 3 bases, J shed 3 bases, and the junction held 5 bases outside the gene matches. This chain's CDR3 is CASSSGTGFGNTIYF. DNA for the CDR3: TGCGCCAGCAGCTCTGGGACAGGATTTGGAAACACCATATATTTT.